This TCR beta chain was found in a study of T cells in Graves' hyperthyroidism and ophthalmopathy. The CDR3 totals 13 residues. The V and J ends lost 11 bases and 10 bases respectively, with 18 bases between them. Germline V gives CDR1 SGHTA, CDR2 FQGNSA. Researchers took RNA transcripts and amplified the TCR beta CDR3 regions from them. First-round RT-PCR with HTBI primers amplified the TCR CDR3 region. TCRdb passed the multiplex PCR reads through MiXCR, listing each CDR3 protein once. The table lists 500,000 to 600,000 distinct CDR3 sequences, 40% to 50% of them singletons, with around two fifths in the top ten.

This clonotype was sampled from an adult woman with Graves' disease, either hyperthyroidism or ophthalmopathy (not recorded which). The sequenced sample consisted of peripheral blood or thyroid tissue (not recorded which). V and J are TRBV7-2 and TRBJ1-6; TRBD1 might be the D (5 bases). CDR3 region: CAWSLGLGSPLHF. Here the CDR3 DNA reads TGTGCCTGGAGTTTGGGACTGGGCTCACCCCTCCACTTT.